Listed here are 21 T cell receptor beta chains from one sample, sequenced in a study of OX40 agonist ivuxolimab in advanced cancers. The method was immunoSEQ multiplex PCR; TCRdb's version includes in-frame clones alone and lacks a portion of them. The sample shows under 80,000 clones, around nine tenths of them seen only once. This sample comprised CD4+ or CD8+ T cells sorted from blood, obtained in a trial of the OX40 agonist ivuxolimab. Receptors were obtained from an adult with an advanced solid tumor such as melanoma, head and neck, liver or kidney cancer.

This clone was seen a single time. V and J are TRBV2 and TRBJ2-7, with no clear D. V lost 7 bases, J lost 0 bases, and 13 bases lay in between. Germline CDR1 reads SNHLY; CDR2 reads FYNNEI. The CDR3 is 14 residues long. The DNA of the CDR3 is TGTGCCAGCATCCTGTCTCCCAGCTCCTACGAGCAGTACTTC. Its protein product is CASILSPSSYEQYF.

On this clone itself: At one boundary the junction diverges from the germline segment, which might be a read error. The sample carries other DNA sequences with the same CDR3. The rearrangement uses TRBV4-2 and TRBJ1-5; no clear D. The germline V gene encodes CDR1 LGHNA and CDR2 YNFKEQ. This CDR3 has 13 residues. CDR3 in amino acids: CASSQDRAQPQHF. The CDR3 DNA follows: TGTGCTAGCAGCCAGGATAGAGCTCAGCCCCAGCATTTT.

V and J are TRBV25-1 and TRBJ1-5; D perhaps matches TRBD1 (6 bases). The germline V gene encodes CDR1 MGHDK and CDR2 SYGVNS. The CDR3 loop spans 14 amino acids. Trimming shortened V by 10 bases and J by 2 bases, and 15 bases separated the two germline ends. This CDR3 reads CANQGTRGNQPQHF. DNA for the CDR3: TGTGCCAACCAGGGGACCCGGGGCAATCAGCCCCAGCATTTT.

The gene calls are TRBV19 and TRBJ2-2, with 10 bases identical to TRBD1. Germline CDR1 and CDR2: LNHDA and SQIVND (reference sequence). This CDR3 spans 16 amino acids. V lost 6 bases and J lost 4; bases outside the gene matches: 8. CDR3 bases: TGTGCCAGTAGAAAGTCCGGGACAGGGGTCACCGGGGAGCTGTTTTTT. Protein product: CASRKSGTGVTGELFF.

The J gene is TRBJ2-3, the V gene TRBV5-4, with 11 bases aligning to TRBD2. This CDR3 has 16 amino acids. Germline CDR1 is SGHNT and CDR2 is YYREEE (reference sequence). Unmatched junction bases numbered 8, after V lost 4 bases and J lost 4 bases. In DNA, the CDR3 is TGTGCCAGCAGCAAAAGACTAGCGGGAAGGGCAGATACGCAGTATTTT. Encoded protein: CASSKRLAGRADTQYF.

The chain employs TRBV9 and TRBJ1-6; 8 bases are a match to TRBD1. In germline, CDR1 is SGDLS, CDR2 YYNGEE. Trimming took 3 bases from V and 9 from J; bases not matched to a gene: 8. The CDR3 is 15 residues long. DNA of the CDR3: TGTGCCAGCAGCGGAGGGCGGACAGGGAGTTCACCCCTCCACTTT. Translating it yields CASSGGRTGSSPLHF.

The J gene is TRBJ2-3, the V gene TRBV9; TRBD2 aligns across 9 bases. The CDR3 runs to 15 residues. V was pared by 0 bases and J by 5 bases, with 4 bases of the junction left unmatched. Germline V gene lookup returns CDR1 SGDLS and CDR2 YYNGEE. This chain's CDR3 is CASSVVGGGVDTQYF. CDR3 DNA: TGTGCCAGCAGCGTAGTCGGCGGGGGGGTAGATACGCAGTATTTT.

The rearrangement uses TRBV28 and TRBJ2-2; D not resolved. The germline V gene encodes CDR1 MDHEN and CDR2 SYDVKM. Trimming removed 7 bases from V and 6 bases from J, with 12 bases in between. The CDR3 runs to 13 residues. CDR3 DNA: TGTGCCAGCAACAAAGTTCTAGCCGGGGAGCTGTTTTTT. Its translation is CASNKVLAGELFF.

CDR3 DNA: TGTGCCAGCAACAGAGGACAGGGGGTCTCTCAGCCCCAGCATTTT. This codes for CASNRGQGVSQPQHF. V gene TRBV2 combines with J gene TRBJ1-5; 10 bases are shared with TRBD1. The V and J ends lost 7 bases and 6 bases, in that order; junction bases with no gene match: 9. Germline values: CDR1 SNHLY, CDR2 FYNNEI. The CDR3 extends over 15 amino acids.

The chain carries TRBV5-1 and TRBJ1-1, with 9 bases lining up with TRBD1. In germline, CDR1 is SGHRS, CDR2 YFSETQ. The ends lost 4 bases at V and 1 base at J; junction bases unmatched: 8. The CDR3 contains 16 residues. CDR3 protein: CASSGGTGLTNTEAFF. CDR3 nucleotides: TGCGCCAGCAGCGGCGGGACAGGGCTGACGAACACTGAAGCTTTCTTT. Full variable domain (remainder filled in from reference TRBV5-1 and TRBJ1-1): KAGVTQTPRYLIKTRGQQVTLSCSPISGHRSVSWYQQTPGQGLQFLFEYFSETQRNKGNFPGRFSGRQFSNSRSEMNVSTLELGDSALYLCASSGGTGLTNTEAFFGQGTRLTVV.

V gene TRBV11-2 combines with J gene TRBJ2-5; D not certain. Trimming removed 0 bases from V and 1 base from J, with 9 bases in between. This CDR3 contains 15 residues. CDR1 and CDR2 (germline): SGHAT, FQNNGV. The CDR3 here is CASSLDPNFQETQYF. Here the CDR3 DNA reads TGTGCCAGCAGCTTAGACCCCAACTTCCAAGAGACCCAGTACTTC.

The rearrangement uses TRBV5-6 and TRBJ1-3, with D possibly being TRBD1 (6 bases). Per the germline V gene, CDR1 is SGHDT and CDR2 is YYEEEE. The V and J ends lost 3 bases and 0 bases respectively, with 13 bases between them. CDR3 length: 16 amino acids. The CDR3 protein is CASSSLRQASGNTIYF. The CDR3 nucleotides read TGTGCCAGCAGCTCGCTGAGACAGGCCTCTGGAAACACCATATATTTT.

The rearrangement uses TRBV7-9 and TRBJ1-1; D is unresolved. Deletions cut 5 bases from V and 7 bases from J, with 5 bases between. Germline V gene data show CDR1 as SEHNR and CDR2 as FQNEAQ (reference sequence). The CDR3 runs to 10 residues. CDR3 DNA: TGTGCCAGCAGCGTTTATGAAGCTTTCTTT. The encoded protein is CASSVYEAFF. Variable domain in full (rest from reference TRBV7-9 and TRBJ1-1): DTGVSQNPRHKITKRGQNVTFRCDPISEHNRLYWYRQTLGQGPEFLTYFQNEAQLEKSRLLSDRFSAERPKGSFSTLEIQRTEQGDSAMYLCASSVYEAFFGQGTRLTVV.

The chain has TRBV6-6 and TRBJ1-1; D gene ambiguous. This CDR3 has 12 amino acids. V lost 4 bases and J 2 bases, leaving 5 bases between the germline ends. Per germline, CDR1 MNHNY and CDR2 SVGAGI (reference sequence). DNA of the CDR3: TGTGCCAGCAGTTTCCCCAACACTGAAGCTTTCTTT. As protein: CASSFPNTEAFF.

The chain joins TRBV19 to TRBJ1-6; 7 nucleotides match TRBD1. CDR3 length: 14 residues. In germline, CDR1 is LNHDA, CDR2 SQIVND (reference sequence). Trimming cost V 3 bases and J 9 bases; bases outside gene matches: 5. The CDR3 DNA is TGTGCCAGTAGTATCTCAGGGGGTTCTTCACCCCTCCACTTT. This sequence encodes CASSISGGSSPLHF. The full variable domain, rest sourced from reference TRBV19 and TRBJ1-6, is DGGITQSPKYLFRKEGQNVTLSCEQNLNHDAMYWYRQDPGQGLRLIYYSQIVNDFQKGDIAEGYSVSREKKESFPLTVTSAQKNPTAFYLCASSISGGSSPLHFGNGTRLTVT.

The chain employs TRBV2 and TRBJ2-7, with D possibly TRBD2 on 6 matching bases. V dropped 6 bases and J dropped 1 base, with 13 bases sitting between them. Germline-derived CDR1 and CDR2 are SNHLY and FYNNEI. The CDR3 spans 14 residues. DNA for the CDR3: TGTGCCAGCAGCCGCCGCGGGATTTCCTACGAGCAGTACTTC. Amino acid sequence: CASSRRGISYEQYF.

A few counts support this clone. The genes are TRBV5-1 and TRBJ2-1; 15 positions match TRBD2. The CDR3 consists of 17 residues. Germline-derived CDR1 and CDR2 are SGHRS and YFSETQ. V gave up 3 bases and J gave up 10 bases; unmatched junction bases: 11. The CDR3 here is CASSWTSGGAGGPEQFF. The CDR3 nucleotides are TGCGCCAGCAGCTGGACTAGCGGGGGGGCCGGAGGGCCGGAGCAGTTCTTC.

V usage is TRBV4-1 and J usage is TRBJ2-7; the D gene is possibly TRBD2 (6 bases). Between the trimmed V and J ends, which lost 4 bases and 1 base, there was a span of 14 bases. CDR1 is MGHRA and CDR2 is YSYEKL in the germline V gene. CDR3 length: 15 residues. As DNA, the CDR3 is TGCGCCAGCAGCCGGGCGGCGGGGTCATCCTACGAGCAGTACTTC. Residues: CASSRAAGSSYEQYF.

This CDR3 reads CASSVTSGTQNEKLFF. The CDR3 DNA reads TGTGCCAGCAGCGTCACCTCCGGGACACAGAATGAAAAACTGTTTTTT. The rearrangement links TRBV9 to TRBJ1-4; a possible D gene is TRBD1 (6 bases). Germline V gene data show CDR1 as SGDLS and CDR2 as YYNGEE. Trimming shortened V by 2 bases and J by 5 bases, and 16 bases separated the two germline ends. The CDR3 consists of 16 residues.

The rearrangement uses TRBV19 and TRBJ1-5; D gene uncertain. The CDR3 has 15 residues. With 6 bases removed from V and 7 bases from J, the gap between germline ends came to 19 bases. Germline CDR1 and CDR2: LNHDA and SQIVND (reference sequence). CDR3 sequence: CASSLNGGSGQPQHF. DNA of the CDR3: TGTGCCAGTAGCCTTAACGGCGGTTCAGGACAGCCCCAGCATTTT.

The rearrangement uses TRBV15 and TRBJ2-7; TRBD1 matches at 10 bases. The V and J ends lost 2 bases and 7 bases, in that order; junction bases with no gene match: 8. CDR3 length: 15 amino acids. Germline V CDR1 and CDR2: LNHNV, YYDKDF (reference sequence). CDR3 residues: CATSRIGTGVREQYF. The CDR3 bases are TGTGCCACCAGCAGAATCGGGACAGGGGTTCGGGAGCAGTACTTC.